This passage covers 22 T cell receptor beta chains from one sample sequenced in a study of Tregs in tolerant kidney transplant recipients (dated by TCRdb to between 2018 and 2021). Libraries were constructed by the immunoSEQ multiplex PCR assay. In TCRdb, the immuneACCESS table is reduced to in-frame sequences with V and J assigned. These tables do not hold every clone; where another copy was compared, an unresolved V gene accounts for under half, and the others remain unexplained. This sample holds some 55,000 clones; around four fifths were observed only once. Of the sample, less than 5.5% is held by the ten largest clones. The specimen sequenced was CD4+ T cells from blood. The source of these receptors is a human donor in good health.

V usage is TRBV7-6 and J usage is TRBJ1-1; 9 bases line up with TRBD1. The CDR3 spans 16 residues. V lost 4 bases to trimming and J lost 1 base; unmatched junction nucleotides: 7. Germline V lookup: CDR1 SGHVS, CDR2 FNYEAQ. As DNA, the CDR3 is TGTGCCAGCAGCTCGGGACAGGGAAGAAGGAACACTGAAGCTTTCTTT. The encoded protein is CASSSGQGRRNTEAFF.

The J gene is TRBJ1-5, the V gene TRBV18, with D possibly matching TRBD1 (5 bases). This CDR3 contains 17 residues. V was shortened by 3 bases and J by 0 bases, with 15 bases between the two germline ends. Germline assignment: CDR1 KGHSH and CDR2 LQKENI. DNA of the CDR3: TGTGCCAGCTCACCTGCGGCGGGGCTTTATAGCAATCAGCCCCAGCATTTT. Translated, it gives CASSPAAGLYSNQPQHF.

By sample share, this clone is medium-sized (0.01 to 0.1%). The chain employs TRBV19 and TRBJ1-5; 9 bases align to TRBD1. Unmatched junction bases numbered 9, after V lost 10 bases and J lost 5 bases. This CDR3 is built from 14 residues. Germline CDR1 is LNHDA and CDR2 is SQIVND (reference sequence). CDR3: CATRDRDFYQPQHF. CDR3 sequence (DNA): TGTGCCACTAGGGACAGGGATTTTTATCAGCCCCAGCATTTT.

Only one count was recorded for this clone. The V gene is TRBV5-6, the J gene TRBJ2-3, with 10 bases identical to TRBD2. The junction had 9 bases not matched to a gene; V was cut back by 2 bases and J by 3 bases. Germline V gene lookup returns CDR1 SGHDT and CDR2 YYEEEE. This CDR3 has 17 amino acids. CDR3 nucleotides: TGTGCCAGCAGCTTTAGGACTAGCGGCCCTCGAACAGATACGCAGTATTTT. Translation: CASSFRTSGPRTDTQYF. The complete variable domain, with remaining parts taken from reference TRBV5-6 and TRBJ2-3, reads DAGVTQSPTHLIKTRGQQVTLRCSPKSGHDTVSWYQQALGQGPQFIFQYYEEEERQRGNFPDRFSGHQFPNYSSELNVNALLLGDSALYLCASSFRTSGPRTDTQYFGPGTRLTVL.

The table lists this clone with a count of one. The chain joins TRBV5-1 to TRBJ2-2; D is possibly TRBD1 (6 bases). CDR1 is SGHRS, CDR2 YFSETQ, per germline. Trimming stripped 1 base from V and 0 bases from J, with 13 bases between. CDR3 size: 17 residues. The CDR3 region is CASSLPRGQPNTGELFF. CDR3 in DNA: TGCGCCAGCAGCTTGCCACGCGGACAGCCGAACACCGGGGAGCTGTTTTTT.

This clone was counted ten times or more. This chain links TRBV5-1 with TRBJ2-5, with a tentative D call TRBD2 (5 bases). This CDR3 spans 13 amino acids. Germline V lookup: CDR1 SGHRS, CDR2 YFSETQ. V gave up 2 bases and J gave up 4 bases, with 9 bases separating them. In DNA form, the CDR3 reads TGCGCCAGCAGCTTTCGGGGTAGAGAGACCCAGTACTTC. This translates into CASSFRGRETQYF. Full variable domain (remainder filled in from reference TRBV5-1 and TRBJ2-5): KAGVTQTPRYLIKTRGQQVTLSCSPISGHRSVSWYQQTPGQGLQFLFEYFSETQRNKGNFPGRFSGRQFSNSRSEMNVSTLELGDSALYLCASSFRGRETQYFGPGTRLLVL.

CDR3 protein: CAISDALHTIYF. The CDR3 DNA reads as TGTGCCATCAGTGATGCGTTGCACACCATATATTTT. The V and J genes are TRBV10-3 and TRBJ1-3, with D unresolved. V was pared by 3 bases and J by 8 bases, with 8 bases between. In germline, CDR1 is ENHRY, CDR2 SYGVKD. The CDR3 is 12 residues long.

This chain's CDR3 is CASSPGASVTYGYTF. DNA of the CDR3: TGTGCCAGCAGCCCTGGGGCTTCGGTCACGTATGGCTACACCTTC. This chain connects TRBV7-2 to TRBJ1-2; tentative D call: TRBD1 (5 bases). The CDR3 has 15 amino acids. Looked up from germline, CDR1 is SGHTA and CDR2 is FQGNSA. V shed 5 bases and J shed 5 bases, with 18 bases lying between them.

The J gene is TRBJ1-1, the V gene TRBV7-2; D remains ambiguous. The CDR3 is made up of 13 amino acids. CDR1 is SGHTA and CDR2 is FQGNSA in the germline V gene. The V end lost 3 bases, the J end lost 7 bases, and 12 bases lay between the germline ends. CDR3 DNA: TGTGCCAGCAGCTTTCTAATAGGGCGTGAAGCTTTCTTT. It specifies CASSFLIGREAFF.

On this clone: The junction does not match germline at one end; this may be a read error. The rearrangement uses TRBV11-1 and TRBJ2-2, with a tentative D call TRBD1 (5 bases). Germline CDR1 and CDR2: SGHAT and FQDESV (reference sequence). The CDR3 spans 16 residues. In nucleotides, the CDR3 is TGTGCCAGCAGCCACGAAATTAAGGGGAACGCCGGGGAGCTGTTTTTT. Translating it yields CASSHEIKGNAGELFF.

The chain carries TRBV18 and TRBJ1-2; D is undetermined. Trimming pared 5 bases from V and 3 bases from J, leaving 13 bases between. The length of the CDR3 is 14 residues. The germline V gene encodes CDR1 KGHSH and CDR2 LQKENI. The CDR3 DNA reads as TGTGCCAGCTCAGCTCAAGTTGGGGACTATGGCTACACCTTC. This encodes CASSAQVGDYGYTF.

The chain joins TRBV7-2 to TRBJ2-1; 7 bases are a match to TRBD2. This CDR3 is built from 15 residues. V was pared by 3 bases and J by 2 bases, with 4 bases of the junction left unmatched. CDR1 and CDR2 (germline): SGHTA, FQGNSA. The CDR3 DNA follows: TGTGCCAGCAGCTTTGGGGCGGGGGCCTACAATGAGCAGTTCTTC. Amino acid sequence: CASSFGAGAYNEQFF.

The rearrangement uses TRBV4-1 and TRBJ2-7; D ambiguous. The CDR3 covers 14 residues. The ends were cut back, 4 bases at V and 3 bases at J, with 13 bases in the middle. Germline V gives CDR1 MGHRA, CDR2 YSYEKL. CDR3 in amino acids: CASSPRKSNYEQYF. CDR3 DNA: TGCGCCAGCAGCCCCCGGAAGTCAAACTACGAGCAGTACTTC.

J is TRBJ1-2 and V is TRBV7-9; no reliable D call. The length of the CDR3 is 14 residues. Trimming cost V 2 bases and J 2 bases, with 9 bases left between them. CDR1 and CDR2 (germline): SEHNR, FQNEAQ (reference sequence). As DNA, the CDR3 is TGTGCCAGCAGCTTAACGGTGCAGAACTATGGCTACACCTTC. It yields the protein CASSLTVQNYGYTF.

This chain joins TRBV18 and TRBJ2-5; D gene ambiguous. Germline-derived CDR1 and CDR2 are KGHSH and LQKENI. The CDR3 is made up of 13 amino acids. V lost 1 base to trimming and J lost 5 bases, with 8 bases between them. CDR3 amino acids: CASSPQAAETQYF. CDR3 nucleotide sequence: TGTGCCAGCTCACCACAGGCAGCGGAGACCCAGTACTTC.

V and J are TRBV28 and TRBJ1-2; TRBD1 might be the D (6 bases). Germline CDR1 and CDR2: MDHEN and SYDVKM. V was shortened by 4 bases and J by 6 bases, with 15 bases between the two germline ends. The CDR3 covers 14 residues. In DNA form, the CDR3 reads TGTGCCAGCAGTTCCATACAGGGAAGGGATGGCTACACCTTC. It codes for CASSSIQGRDGYTF.

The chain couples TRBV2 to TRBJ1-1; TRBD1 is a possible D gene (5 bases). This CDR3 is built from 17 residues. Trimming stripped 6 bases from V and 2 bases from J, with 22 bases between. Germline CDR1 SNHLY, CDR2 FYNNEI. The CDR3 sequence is CASRRGSLREVNTEAFF. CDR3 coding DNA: TGTGCCAGCAGGCGGGGCAGCCTGAGGGAGGTAAACACTGAAGCTTTCTTT.

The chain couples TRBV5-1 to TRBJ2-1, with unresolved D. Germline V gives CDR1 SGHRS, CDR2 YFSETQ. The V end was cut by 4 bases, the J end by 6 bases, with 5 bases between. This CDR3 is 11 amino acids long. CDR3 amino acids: CASSETNEQFF. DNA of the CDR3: TGCGCCAGCAGCGAGACCAATGAGCAGTTCTTC.

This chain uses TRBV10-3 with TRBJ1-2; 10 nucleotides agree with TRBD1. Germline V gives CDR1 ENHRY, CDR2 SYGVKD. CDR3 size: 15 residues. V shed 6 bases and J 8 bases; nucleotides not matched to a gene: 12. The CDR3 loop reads CAIRTGGGSESGYTF. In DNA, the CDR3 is TGTGCCATCAGGACAGGGGGCGGATCGGAGTCAGGCTACACCTTC.

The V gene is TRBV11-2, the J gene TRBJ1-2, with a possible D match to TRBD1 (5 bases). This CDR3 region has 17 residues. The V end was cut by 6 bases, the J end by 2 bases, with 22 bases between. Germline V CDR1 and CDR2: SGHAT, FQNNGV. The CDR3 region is CASRQVRTRRTNYGYTF. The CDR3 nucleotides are TGTGCCAGCAGACAGGTGAGGACGAGGCGAACGAACTATGGCTACACCTTC.

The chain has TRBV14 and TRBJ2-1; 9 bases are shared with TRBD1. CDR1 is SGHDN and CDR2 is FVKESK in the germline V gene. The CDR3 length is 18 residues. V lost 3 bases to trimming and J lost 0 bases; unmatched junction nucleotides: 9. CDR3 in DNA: TGTGCCAGCAGCCATCCCAGGGGGGACAGGGACTCCTACAATGAGCAGTTCTTC. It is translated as CASSHPRGDRDSYNEQFF.

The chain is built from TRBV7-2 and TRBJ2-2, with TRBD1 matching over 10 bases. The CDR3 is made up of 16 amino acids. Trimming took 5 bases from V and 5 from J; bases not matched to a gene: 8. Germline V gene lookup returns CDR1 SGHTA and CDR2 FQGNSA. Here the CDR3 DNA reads TGTGCCAGCAGCCTCGTCGGGACAGGGGAGACCGGGGAGCTGTTTTTT. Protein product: CASSLVGTGETGELFF.